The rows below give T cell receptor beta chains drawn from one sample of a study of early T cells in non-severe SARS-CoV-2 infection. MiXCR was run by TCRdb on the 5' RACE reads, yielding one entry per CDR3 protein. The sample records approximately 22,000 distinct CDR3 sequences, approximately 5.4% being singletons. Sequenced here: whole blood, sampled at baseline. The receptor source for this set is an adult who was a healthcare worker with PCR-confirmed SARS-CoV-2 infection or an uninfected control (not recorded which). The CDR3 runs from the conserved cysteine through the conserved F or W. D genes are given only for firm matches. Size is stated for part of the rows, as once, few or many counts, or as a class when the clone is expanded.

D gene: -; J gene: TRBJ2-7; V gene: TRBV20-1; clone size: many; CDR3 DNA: TGCAGTGCTAGAGGAGGGGGGTTGATATCCGAGCAGTACTTC; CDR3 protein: CSARGGGLISEQYF
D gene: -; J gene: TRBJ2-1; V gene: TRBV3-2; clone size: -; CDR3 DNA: TGTGCCAGCAGCCAAGATTTGGCGGGGGGGTCCTACAATGAGCAGTTCTTC; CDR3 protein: CASSQDLAGGSYNEQFF
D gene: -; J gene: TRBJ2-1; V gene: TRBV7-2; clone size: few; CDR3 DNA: TGTGCCAGCAGCGAAGGTAGCGACCCCTACAATGAGCAGTTCTTC; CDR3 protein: CASSEGSDPYNEQFF
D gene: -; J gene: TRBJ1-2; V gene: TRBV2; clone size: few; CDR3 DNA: TGTGCCAGCAGTGAAACACAGGGTACCCTTGGTGGCTACACCTTC; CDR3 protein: CASSETQGTLGGYTF
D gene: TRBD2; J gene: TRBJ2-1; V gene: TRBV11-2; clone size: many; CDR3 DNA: TGTGCCAGCAGCTCCACTAGCGGGGGGGCCCCTGAGCAGTTCTTC; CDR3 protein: CASSSTSGGAPEQFF
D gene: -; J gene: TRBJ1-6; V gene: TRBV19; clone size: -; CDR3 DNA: TGTGCCAGTAGTGCCGGCCTGGGAAATTCACCCCTCCACTTT; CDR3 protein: CASSAGLGNSPLHF
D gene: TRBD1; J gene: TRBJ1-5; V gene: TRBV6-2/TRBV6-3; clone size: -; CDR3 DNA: TGTGCCGCCGGGACAGGGGCTCAGCCCCAGCATTTT; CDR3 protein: CAAGTGAQPQHF
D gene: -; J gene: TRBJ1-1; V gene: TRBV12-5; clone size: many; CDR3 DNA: TGTGCTAGTGGTTTAGGAAGCACTGAAGCTTTCTTT; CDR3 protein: CASGLGSTEAFF
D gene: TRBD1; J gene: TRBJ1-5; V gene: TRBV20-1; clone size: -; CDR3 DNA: TGCAGTGCAACCGGGGACAGTGGAAATCAGCCCCAGCATTTT; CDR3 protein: CSATGDSGNQPQHF
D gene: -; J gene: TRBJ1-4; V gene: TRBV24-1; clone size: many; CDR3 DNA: TGTGCCACCAGTGATTTGGGGACTGAGGAGGACGGTGAAAAACTGTTTTTT; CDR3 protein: CATSDLGTEEDGEKLFF
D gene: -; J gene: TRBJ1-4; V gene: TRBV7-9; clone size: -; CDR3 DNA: TGTGCCAGCAGCTTAGCGACAACTAATGAAAAACTGTTTTTT; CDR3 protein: CASSLATTNEKLFF
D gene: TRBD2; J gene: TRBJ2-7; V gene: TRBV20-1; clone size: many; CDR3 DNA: TGCAGTGCCCTAGCGGGGGATTCCTACGAGCAGTACTTC; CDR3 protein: CSALAGDSYEQYF
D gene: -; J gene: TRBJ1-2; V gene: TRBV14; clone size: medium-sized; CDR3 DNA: TGTGCCAGCAGCCCTACAGATTCCTATGGCTACACCTTC; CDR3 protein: CASSPTDSYGYTF
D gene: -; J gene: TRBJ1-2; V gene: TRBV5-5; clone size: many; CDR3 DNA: TGTGCCAGCAGCTTGGGTCTCTCCGGCACATATGGCTACACCTTC; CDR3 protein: CASSLGLSGTYGYTF
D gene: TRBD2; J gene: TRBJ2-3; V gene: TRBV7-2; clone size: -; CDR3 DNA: TGTGCCAGCAGCTTAGAGGGTAGCGGGGGATACACAGATACGCAGTATTTT; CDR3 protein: CASSLEGSGGYTDTQYF
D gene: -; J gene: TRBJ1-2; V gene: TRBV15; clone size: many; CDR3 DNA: TGTGCCACCAGCAGAGATCCGGCTACTAACTATGGCTACACCTTC; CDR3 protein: CATSRDPATNYGYTF
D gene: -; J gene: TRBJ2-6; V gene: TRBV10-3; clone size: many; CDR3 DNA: TGTGCCATCAGTGATGAGGGTCCTGGGGCCAACGTCCTGACTTTC; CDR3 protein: CAISDEGPGANVLTF
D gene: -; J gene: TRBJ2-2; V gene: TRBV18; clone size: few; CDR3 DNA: TGTGCCAGCTCACCTGGAAGGAAGGGTGCCGGGGAGCTGTTTTTT; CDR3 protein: CASSPGRKGAGELFF
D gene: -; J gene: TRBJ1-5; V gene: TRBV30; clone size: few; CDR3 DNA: TGTGCCTGGAGTAATGGACAGCCGAATCAGCCCCAGCATTTT; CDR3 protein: CAWSNGQPNQPQHF
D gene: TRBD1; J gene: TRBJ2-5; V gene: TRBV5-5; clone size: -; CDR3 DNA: TGTGCCAGCAGCTTTTTAGGGACAGGAGGGGAGACCCAGTACTTC; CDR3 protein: CASSFLGTGGETQYF
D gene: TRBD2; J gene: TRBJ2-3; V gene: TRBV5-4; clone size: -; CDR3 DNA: TGTGCCAGCAGCTGGGTTAGCGGGGGCCGCACAGATACGCAGTATTTT; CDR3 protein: CASSWVSGGRTDTQYF
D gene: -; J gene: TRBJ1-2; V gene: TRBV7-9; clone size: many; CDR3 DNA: TGTGCCAGCAGCTTACTGGGTTCAGCCTATGGCTACACCTTC; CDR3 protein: CASSLLGSAYGYTF
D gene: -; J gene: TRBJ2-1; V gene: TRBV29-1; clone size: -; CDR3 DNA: TGCAGCGTTCTGGCCTTATACAATGAGCAGTTCTTC; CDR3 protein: CSVLALYNEQFF
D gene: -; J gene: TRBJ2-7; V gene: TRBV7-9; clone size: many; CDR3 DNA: TGTGCCAGCAGCATTGGCAGCTACGAGCAGTACTTC; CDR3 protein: CASSIGSYEQYF
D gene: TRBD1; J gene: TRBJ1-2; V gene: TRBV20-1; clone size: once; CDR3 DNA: TGCAGTGCTCTCTGGCCGGAGGGGGCAGGGGGCTACACCTTC; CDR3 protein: CSALWPEGAGGYTF
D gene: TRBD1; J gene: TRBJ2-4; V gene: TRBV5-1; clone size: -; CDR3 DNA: TGCGCCAGCAGCCCCCGGGGGGACAGGGCCAACATTCAGTACTTC; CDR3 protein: CASSPRGDRANIQYF
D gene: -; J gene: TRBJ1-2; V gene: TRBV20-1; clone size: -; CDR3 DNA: TGCAGTGCTAGCCCCCACGCTGGCTATGGCTACACCTTC; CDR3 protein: CSASPHAGYGYTF
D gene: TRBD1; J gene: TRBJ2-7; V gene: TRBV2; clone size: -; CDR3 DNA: TGTGCCAGCAGGAAGGGGGCTCTCTACGAGCAGTACTTC; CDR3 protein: CASRKGALYEQYF
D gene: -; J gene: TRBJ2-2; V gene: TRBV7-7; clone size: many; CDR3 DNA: TGTGCTAGCAGCTTTAACAGGGACACCGGGGAGCTGTTTTTT; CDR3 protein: CASSFNRDTGELFF
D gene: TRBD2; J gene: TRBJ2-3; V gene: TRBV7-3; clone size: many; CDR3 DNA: TGTGCCAGCAGCCCCCTAAGCGGGGGGCGCACAGATACGCAGTATTTT; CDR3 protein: CASSPLSGGRTDTQYF
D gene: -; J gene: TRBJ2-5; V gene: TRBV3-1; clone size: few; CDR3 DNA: TGTGCCAGCAGCCAAGTGGTAAAAGAGACCCAGTACTTC; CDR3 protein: CASSQVVKETQYF
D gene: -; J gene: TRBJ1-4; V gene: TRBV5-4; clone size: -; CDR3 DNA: TGTGCCAGCAGCTTTGACGGGAAAGGGGTCGCCATAGAAGAAAAACTGTTTTTT; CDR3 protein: CASSFDGKGVAIEEKLFF
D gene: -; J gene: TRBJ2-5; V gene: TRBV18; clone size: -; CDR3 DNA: TGTGCCAGCTCACCGACAGGGACTAAGGAGACCCAGTACTTC; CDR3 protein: CASSPTGTKETQYF
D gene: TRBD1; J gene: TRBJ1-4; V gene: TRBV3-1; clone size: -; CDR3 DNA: TGTGCCAGCAGCCAAGGACAGGGGAGGACTAATGAAAAACTGTTTTTT; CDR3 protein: CASSQGQGRTNEKLFF
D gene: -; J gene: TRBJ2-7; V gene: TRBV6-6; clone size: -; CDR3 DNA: TGTGCCAGCAGTCAATCGCAGGGTTCCTACGAGCAGTACTTC; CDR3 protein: CASSQSQGSYEQYF
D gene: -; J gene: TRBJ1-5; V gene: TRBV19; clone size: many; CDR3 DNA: TGTGCCAGTAGTATACCGGACGCCGATCAGCCCCAGCATTTT; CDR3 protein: CASSIPDADQPQHF
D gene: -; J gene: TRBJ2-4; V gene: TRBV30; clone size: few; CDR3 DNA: TGTGCCTGGTCCCTACTTGGGAACATTCAGTACTTC; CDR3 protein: CAWSLLGNIQYF
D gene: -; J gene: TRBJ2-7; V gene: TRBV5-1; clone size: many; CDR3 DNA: TGCGCCAGCAGCCCGTTTGGCGGGGTCCTAACCTACGAGCAGTACTTC; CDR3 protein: CASSPFGGVLTYEQYF
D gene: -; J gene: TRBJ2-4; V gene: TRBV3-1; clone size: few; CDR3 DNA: TGTGCCAGCAGCCATTCTCGGCTAGCCAAAAACATTCAGTACTTC; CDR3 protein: CASSHSRLAKNIQYF
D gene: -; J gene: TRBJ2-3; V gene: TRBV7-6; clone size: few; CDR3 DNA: TGTGCCAGCAGCCCCCTCACCAGCACAGATACGCAGTATTTT; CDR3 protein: CASSPLTSTDTQYF